The clone carrying this TCR beta chain was seen a handful of times. The CDR3 sequence is 12 residues long. V lost 3 bases and J 0 bases, leaving 4 bases between the germline ends. The germline CDR1 and CDR2 sequences are SQVTM and ANQGSEA. The sample originates from a study of blood T cell repertoires in COVID-19. Study context: The United States, Italy and Spain were the sources of the acute and convalescent COVID-19 samples. T cells, B-cell-depleted T cells, or PBMCs provided the cDNA or gDNA that served as material.

How the authors handled the data: It was from reference gene primer amplification that nucleated cell counts were estimated. Assay used: immunoSEQ multiplex PCR; TCRdb lists only in-frame clones, some missing. That table furnishes V, J and clone size, whereas the DNA furnished D and trimming. The sample comprises under 250,000 clones, roughly 80% of which are singletons, and 2.6% rests with the top ten. The sequence came from a woman in her seventies with active or convalescent COVID-19. Sample: peripheral blood. The rearrangement links TRBV29-1 to TRBJ2-3; D is ambiguous. This CDR3 is CSVDPSTDTQYF. CDR3 coding DNA: TGCAGCGTTGACCCTAGCACAGATACGCAGTATTTT.